Listed below are T cell receptor beta chains from one sample, sequenced in a study of cytotoxic CD8 clonotypes in ibrutinib-treated CLL. Using immunoSEQ multiplex PCR, the repertoire was profiled, and TCRdb retains in-frame clones only, with some absent. The top ten clones hold about 2% of a sample with 160,000 or so clones, over 65% of them seen once. This specimen consisted of PBMCs, obtained after 12 months of ibrutinib treatment. All receptors come from a human donor with chronic lymphocytic leukemia. Each CDR3 is given with its conserved first and last residue. A D gene is named only where the DNA matches it firmly. Clone size is not always given. Where it is, it says once, few, many or a class for expanded clones.

clone size	D gene	J gene	V gene	CDR3 DNA	CDR3 protein
NA	NA	TRBJ2-7	TRBV28	TGTGCCAGCAGTTTAGGGACTTCCATATCCTACGAGCAGTACTTC	CASSLGTSISYEQYF
few	NA	TRBJ2-2	TRBV29-1	TGCAGCGTTGGAGTCGGAACCGGGGAGCTGTTTTTT	CSVGVGTGELFF
few	NA	TRBJ1-1	TRBV6-4	TGTGCCAGCCTGTCTCGACTCCAGAACACTGAAGCTTTCTTT	CASLSRLQNTEAFF
once	TRBD1	TRBJ2-1	TRBV28	TGTGCCAGCAGTTCCCGGGGCCGGAAGGGACAGGGACGGCCTTACAATGAGCAGTTCTTC	CASSSRGRKGQGRPYNEQFF
NA	TRBD2	TRBJ2-1	TRBV18	TGTGCCAGCTCACCACCGCTAGCGGGCTACAATGAGCAGTTCTTC	CASSPPLAGYNEQFF
NA	NA	TRBJ2-5	TRBV30	TGTGCCTGGAGTCCTGACCGGGAGACCCAGTACTTC	CAWSPDRETQYF
NA	NA	TRBJ2-7	TRBV19	TGTGCCAGTAGTATTGAGCGGTCGGCTTGGGCCGAGCAGTACTTC	CASSIERSAWAEQYF
NA	NA	TRBJ2-7	TRBV29-1	TGCAGCGTTGAAGGAGCCAGCCCCTACGAGCAGTACTTC	CSVEGASPYEQYF
NA	NA	TRBJ2-1	TRBV28	TGTGCCAGCAATATCTACAATGAGCAGTTCTTC	CASNIYNEQFF
NA	NA	TRBJ1-1	TRBV4-3	TGCGCCAGCAGCCAAGATGTGTCCAACACTGAAGCTTTCTTT	CASSQDVSNTEAFF
many	TRBD1	TRBJ2-5	TRBV19	TGTGCCAGTAGTATAGGGACAGGTCAAGAGACCCAGTACTTC	CASSIGTGQETQYF
NA	NA	TRBJ2-7	TRBV7-3	TGTGCCAGCAGCTTAGTCTACGAGCAGTACTTC	CASSLVYEQYF
NA	NA	TRBJ1-2	TRBV30	TGTGCCTGGAGTGTACCGGGGAGGGGAGATGGCTACACCTTC	CAWSVPGRGDGYTF
NA	TRBD1	TRBJ1-2	TRBV29-1	TGCAGCATCAGACAGGGGGACTATGGCTACACCTTC	CSIRQGDYGYTF
NA	NA	TRBJ1-4	TRBV6-5	TGTGCCAGCAGTTACGGGCAGGCAACTAATGAAAAACTGTTTTTT	CASSYGQATNEKLFF
NA	TRBD2	TRBJ2-3	TRBV5-4	TGTGCCAGCAGCATAGAGGGGAGGGGAGGGACAGATACGCAGTATTTT	CASSIEGRGGTDTQYF
NA	NA	TRBJ2-2	TRBV7-6	TGTGCCAGCAGCTTAGCCGAGAACACCGGGGAGCTGTTTTTT	CASSLAENTGELFF
NA	TRBD2	TRBJ2-7	TRBV30	TGTGCCTGGAGTGGCAAGGGACTAGCGGGGAGTGAGCAGTACTTC	CAWSGKGLAGSEQYF
NA	NA	TRBJ1-2	TRBV19	TGTGCCAGTCAGGAAAAGACCAGGGGTGAGCATGGCTACACCTTC	CASQEKTRGEHGYTF
once	NA	TRBJ1-2	TRBV28	TGTGCCAGCAGTTTAGCGGGATATGGCTACACCTTC	CASSLAGYGYTF
NA	NA	TRBJ1-5	TRBV28	TGTGCCAGCAGTTTAGCAGGGGGCAATCAGCCCCAGCATTTT	CASSLAGGNQPQHF
NA	NA	TRBJ1-2	TRBV7-9	TGTGCCAGCAGCCAAAGGGACCTACTAAACTATGGCTACACCTTC	CASSQRDLLNYGYTF
NA	TRBD1	TRBJ1-1	TRBV27	TGTGCCAGCAGTCCCCAGACAGGGTGGACGAACACTGAAGCTTTCTTT	CASSPQTGWTNTEAFF
NA	TRBD1	TRBJ1-3	TRBV19	TGTGCCAGTAGTACTGGGACAGGGTTTGGAAACACCATATATTTT	CASSTGTGFGNTIYF
NA	NA	TRBJ1-2	TRBV19	TGTGCCAGCGGCCACCTGCGGGAGGGCTACACCTTC	CASGHLREGYTF
NA	NA	TRBJ1-5	TRBV18	TGTGCCAGCTCACCAAGCCCCGGCGAGGCCCAGCATTTT	CASSPSPGEAQHF
NA	NA	TRBJ2-7	TRBV5-4	TGTGCCAGCAGCTTGGTTGGCAGGAAGCAGTACTTC	CASSLVGRKQYF
NA	TRBD1	TRBJ2-5	TRBV28	TGTGCCAGCAGTTTAGCGACAGGGGCGGATTGGGCAGAGACCCAGTACTTC	CASSLATGADWAETQYF
NA	NA	TRBJ1-4	TRBV10-3	TGTGCCATCAGTGAGGGGCAGCTCGACGAAAAACTGTTTTTT	CAISEGQLDEKLFF
NA	TRBD2	TRBJ2-5	TRBV9	TGTGCCAGCAGTTCGAGGACTAGCGGAGAGACCCAGTACTTC	CASSSRTSGETQYF
few	NA	TRBJ1-1	TRBV27	TGTGCCAGCAGTTGGCGTAGGGGCACTGAAGCTTTCTTT	CASSWRRGTEAFF
NA	TRBD1	TRBJ1-2	TRBV4-1	TGCGCCAGCAGCCAAGGGGACAGGACTAACTATGGCTACACCTTC	CASSQGDRTNYGYTF
NA	NA	TRBJ2-5	TRBV4-1	TGCGCCAGCAGCCAACGCGGGGTACTAGTGAGGTCTGAAGAGACCCAGTACTTC	CASSQRGVLVRSEETQYF
NA	NA	TRBJ1-1	TRBV28	TGTGCCAGCAGTTTAGACCGGAGGAACACTGAAGCTTTCTTT	CASSLDRRNTEAFF
NA	NA	TRBJ2-7	TRBV4-1	TGCGCCAGCAGCCAACCCTTATACTCCTACGAGCAGTACTTC	CASSQPLYSYEQYF
NA	NA	TRBJ2-4	TRBV5-1	TGCGCCAGCAGCACCGGGGACGGACTAGCCAAAAACATTCAGTACTTC	CASSTGDGLAKNIQYF
medium-sized	TRBD1	TRBJ1-2	TRBV7-8	TGTGCCAGCAGCCTACAAGGGGACAGGGGGATGCGATATGACTTC	CASSLQGDRGMRYDF
NA	NA	TRBJ2-3	TRBV27	TGTGCCAGCAGTCCCACCCGAAGGGCGGGATCAGATACGCAGTATTTT	CASSPTRRAGSDTQYF
NA	NA	TRBJ1-1	TRBV29-1	TGCAGCGCCGGGGGGCACTCGAACACTGAAGCTTTCTTT	CSAGGHSNTEAFF
NA	TRBD2	TRBJ2-1	TRBV2	TGTGCCAGCAGGGGCTTAGCGGGGGGGCCGTACAATGAGCAGTTCTTC	CASRGLAGGPYNEQFF